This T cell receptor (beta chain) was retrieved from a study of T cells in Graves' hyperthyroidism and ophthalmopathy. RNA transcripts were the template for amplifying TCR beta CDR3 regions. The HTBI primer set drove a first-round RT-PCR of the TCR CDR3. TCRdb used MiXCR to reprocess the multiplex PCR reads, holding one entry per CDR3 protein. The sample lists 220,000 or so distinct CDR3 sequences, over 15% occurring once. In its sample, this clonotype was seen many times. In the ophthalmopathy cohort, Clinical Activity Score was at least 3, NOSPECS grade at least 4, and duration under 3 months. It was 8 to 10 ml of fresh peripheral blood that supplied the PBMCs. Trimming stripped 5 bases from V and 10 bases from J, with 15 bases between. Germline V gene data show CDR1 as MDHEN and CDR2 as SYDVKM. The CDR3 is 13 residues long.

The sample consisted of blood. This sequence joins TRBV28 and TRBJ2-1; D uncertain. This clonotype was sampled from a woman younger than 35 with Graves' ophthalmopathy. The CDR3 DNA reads TGTGCCAGCAGTCCTCTTGGCGCCCTGGAGCAGTTCTTC. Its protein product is CASSPLGALEQFF.